This T cell receptor beta chain was identified in a study of T cells in Graves' hyperthyroidism and ophthalmopathy. Patients aged 18 to 65 with hyperthyroidism were newly diagnosed, with duration under 2 months. V gave up 3 bases and J gave up 6 bases, with 7 bases separating them. There are 11 residues in the CDR3. Germline values: CDR1 SGDLS, CDR2 YYNGEE. Amplification targeted TCR beta CDR3 regions from RNA transcripts. Carried out on the TCR CDR3, a first-round RT-PCR used the HTBI primer set. TCRdb re-derived calls from the multiplex PCR reads in MiXCR, one entry per CDR3 protein. The table lists a few hundred thousand distinct CDR3 sequences, just over 45% of them singletons. This clonotype came up many times.

The sequence derives from a woman aged 18-30 years with Graves' hyperthyroidism. This rearrangement joins TRBV9 to TRBJ2-7; D is undetermined. Material for sequencing was peripheral blood or thyroid tissue (not recorded which). The CDR3 DNA is TGTGCCAGCAGCGACGGTGGCGAGCAGTACTTC. Translating gives CASSDGGEQYF.